Described below is a single T cell receptor beta chain sequence and its context. No antigen is known for it. Other DNA sequences in this specimen translate into the identical CDR3. People whose metastatic non-small-cell lung cancer was chemo-refractory got focal radiation along with CTLA-4 blockade by ipilimumab. The data derive from a study of radiotherapy plus CTLA-4 blockade in lung cancer. Findings and caveats of the study: Blood saw expansion of tumor-derived TCR clones after radiotherapy plus ipilimumab. Together with interferon-beta, which increased in serum after radiation, early dynamic changes in blood T cell clones were reportedly the best predictors of response.

TCRdb keeps only in-frame clones here, not all; method: immunoSEQ multiplex PCR. The top ten hold 0.75% to 0.95% of the sample, which has around 80,000 clones, roughly four fifths seen once. CDR3 length: 11 amino acids. In germline, CDR1 is SGHRS, CDR2 YFSETQ. The ends were cut back, 0 bases at V and 7 bases at J, with 5 bases in the middle. The gene calls are TRBV5-1 and TRBJ2-7, with unresolved D. This sample comprised peripheral blood, obtained from a patient treated with radiotherapy plus ipilimumab. The clonotype originates from a human donor with non-small cell lung cancer who had stable disease on radiotherapy plus ipilimumab. CDR3 in amino acids: CASSLGREQYF. As DNA, the CDR3 is TGCGCCAGCAGCTTGGGTCGAGAGCAGTACTTC.